The clone carrying this T cell receptor (beta chain) was counted many times. TCRdb re-derived calls from the 5' RACE reads in MiXCR, one entry per CDR3 protein. The sample holds roughly 330,000 distinct CDR3 sequences, roughly 4% seen once. This CDR3 contains 15 residues. The junction had 5 bases not matched to a gene; V was cut back by 5 bases and J by 4 bases. This entry belongs to a study of T cells after yellow fever vaccination. Source: PBMCs, taken 5 days after the yellow fever booster vaccination. The TCR comes from a young man who received the YFV17D yellow fever vaccine. The chain has TRBV12-3 or TRBV12-4 and TRBJ2-1, with 10 nucleotides matching TRBD1. The CDR3 region is CASSPGQGGYNEQFF. Here the CDR3 DNA reads TGTGCCAGCAGTCCTGGACAGGGGGGATACAATGAGCAGTTCTTC.